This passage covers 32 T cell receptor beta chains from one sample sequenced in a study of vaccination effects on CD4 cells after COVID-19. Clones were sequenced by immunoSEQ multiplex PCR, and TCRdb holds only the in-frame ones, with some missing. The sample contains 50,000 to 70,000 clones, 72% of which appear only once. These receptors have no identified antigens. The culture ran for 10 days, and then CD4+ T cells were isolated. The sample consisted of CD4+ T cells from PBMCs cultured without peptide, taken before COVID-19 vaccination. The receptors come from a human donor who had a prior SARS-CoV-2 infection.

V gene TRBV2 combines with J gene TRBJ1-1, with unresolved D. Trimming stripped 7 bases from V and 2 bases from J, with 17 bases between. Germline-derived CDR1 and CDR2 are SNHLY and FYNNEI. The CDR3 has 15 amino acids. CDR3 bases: TGTGCCAGCACCACCCTCGGGGTATACAACACTGAAGCTTTCTTT. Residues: CASTTLGVYNTEAFF. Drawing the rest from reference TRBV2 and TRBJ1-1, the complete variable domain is EPEVTQTPSHQVTQMGQEVILRCVPISNHLYFYWYRQILGQKVEFLVSFYNNEISEKSEIFDDQFSVERPDGSNFTLKIRSTKLEDSAMYFCASTTLGVYNTEAFFGQGTRLTVV.

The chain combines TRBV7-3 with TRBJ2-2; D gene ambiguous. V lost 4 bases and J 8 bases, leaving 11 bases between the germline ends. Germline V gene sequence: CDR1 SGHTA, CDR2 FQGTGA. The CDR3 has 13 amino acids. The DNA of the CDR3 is TGTGCCAGCAGCTCGATAATGGAAGGGGAGCTGTTTTTT. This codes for CASSSIMEGELFF.

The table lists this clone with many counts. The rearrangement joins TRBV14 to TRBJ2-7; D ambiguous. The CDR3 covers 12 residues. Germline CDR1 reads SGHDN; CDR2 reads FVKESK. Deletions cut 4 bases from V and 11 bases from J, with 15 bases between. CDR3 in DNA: TGTGCCAGCAGCCCCAAAGGTTCTAGGAAGTACTTC. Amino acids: CASSPKGSRKYF.

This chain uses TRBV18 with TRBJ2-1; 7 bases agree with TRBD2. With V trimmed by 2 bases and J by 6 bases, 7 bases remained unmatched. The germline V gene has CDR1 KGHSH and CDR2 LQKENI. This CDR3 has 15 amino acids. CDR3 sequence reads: CASSPSSGYLNEQFF. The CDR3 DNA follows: TGTGCCAGCTCACCATCTAGCGGATACCTCAATGAGCAGTTCTTC.

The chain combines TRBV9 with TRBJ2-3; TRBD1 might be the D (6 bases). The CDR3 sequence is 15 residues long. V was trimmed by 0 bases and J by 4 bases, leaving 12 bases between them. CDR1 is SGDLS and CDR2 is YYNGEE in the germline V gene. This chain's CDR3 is CASSVAQGSPDTQYF. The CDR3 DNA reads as TGTGCCAGCAGCGTAGCTCAGGGGAGCCCAGATACGCAGTATTTT.

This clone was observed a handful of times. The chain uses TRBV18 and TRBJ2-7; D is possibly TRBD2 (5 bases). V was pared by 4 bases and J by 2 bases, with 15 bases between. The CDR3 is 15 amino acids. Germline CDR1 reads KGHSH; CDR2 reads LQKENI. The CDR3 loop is CASSRPSEAAYEQYF. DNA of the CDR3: TGTGCCAGCTCACGTCCCTCGGAGGCTGCCTACGAGCAGTACTTC.

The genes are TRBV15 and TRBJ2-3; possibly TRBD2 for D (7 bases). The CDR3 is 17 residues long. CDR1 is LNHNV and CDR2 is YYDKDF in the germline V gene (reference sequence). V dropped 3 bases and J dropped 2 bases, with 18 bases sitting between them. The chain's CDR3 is CATSRGNGGGLTDTQYF. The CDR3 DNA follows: TGTGCCACCAGCAGGGGTAATGGGGGGGGCCTCACAGATACGCAGTATTTT.

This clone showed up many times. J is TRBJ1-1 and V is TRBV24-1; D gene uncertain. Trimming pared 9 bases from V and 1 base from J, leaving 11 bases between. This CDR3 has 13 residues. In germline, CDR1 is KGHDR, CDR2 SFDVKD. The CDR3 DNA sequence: TGTGCCACCTCACATCAGGCGAACACTGAAGCTTTCTTT. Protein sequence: CATSHQANTEAFF.

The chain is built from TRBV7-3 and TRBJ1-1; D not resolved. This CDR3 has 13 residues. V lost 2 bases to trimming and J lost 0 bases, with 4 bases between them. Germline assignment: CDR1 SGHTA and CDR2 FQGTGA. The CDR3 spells CASSLALNTEAFF. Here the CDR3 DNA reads TGTGCCAGCAGCTTAGCGCTGAACACTGAAGCTTTCTTT.

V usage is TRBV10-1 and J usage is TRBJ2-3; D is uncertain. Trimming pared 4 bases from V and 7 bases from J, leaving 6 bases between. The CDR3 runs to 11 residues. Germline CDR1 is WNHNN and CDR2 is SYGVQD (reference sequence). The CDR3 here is CASSVKNTQYF. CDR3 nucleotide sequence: TGCGCCAGCAGTGTTAAGAATACGCAGTATTTT.

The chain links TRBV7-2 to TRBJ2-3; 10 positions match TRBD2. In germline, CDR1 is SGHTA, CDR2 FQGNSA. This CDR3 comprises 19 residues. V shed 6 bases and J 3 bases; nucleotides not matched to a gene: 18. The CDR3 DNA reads TGTGCCAGCAGTTATCGCATTAGCGGGAGGTACGGTCGGACAGATACGCAGTATTTT. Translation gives CASSYRISGRYGRTDTQYF.

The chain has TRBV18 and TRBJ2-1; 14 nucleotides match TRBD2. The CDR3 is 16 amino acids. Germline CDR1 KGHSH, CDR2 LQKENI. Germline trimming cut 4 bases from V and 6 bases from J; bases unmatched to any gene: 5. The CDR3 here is CASSRTSGGPFNEQFF. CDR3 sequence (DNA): TGTGCCAGCTCACGGACTAGCGGGGGGCCTTTCAATGAGCAGTTCTTC.

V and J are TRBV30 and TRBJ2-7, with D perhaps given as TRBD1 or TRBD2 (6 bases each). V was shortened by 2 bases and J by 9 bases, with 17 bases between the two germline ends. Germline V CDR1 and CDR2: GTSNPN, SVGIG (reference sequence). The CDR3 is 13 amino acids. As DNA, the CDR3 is TGTGCCTGGAGTAAACAGGGACTTCAGGGGCAGTACTTC. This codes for CAWSKQGLQGQYF.

In DNA form, the CDR3 reads TGCGCCAGCAGCTGGGATCCGGGCATTGAGACACCCCTCCACTTT. This codes for CASSWDPGIETPLHF. V gene TRBV5-1 combines with J gene TRBJ1-6, with D unresolved. This CDR3 comprises 15 residues. Germline CDR1 reads SGHRS; CDR2 reads YFSETQ. V was shortened by 3 bases and J by 11 bases, with 18 bases between the two germline ends.

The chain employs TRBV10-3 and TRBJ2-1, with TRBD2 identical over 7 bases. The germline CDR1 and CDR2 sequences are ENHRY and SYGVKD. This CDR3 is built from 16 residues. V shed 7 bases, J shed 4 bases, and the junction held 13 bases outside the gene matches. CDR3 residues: CAITPNLAGGYNEQFF. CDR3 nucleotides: TGTGCCATCACCCCGAACTTAGCGGGCGGATACAATGAGCAGTTCTTC.

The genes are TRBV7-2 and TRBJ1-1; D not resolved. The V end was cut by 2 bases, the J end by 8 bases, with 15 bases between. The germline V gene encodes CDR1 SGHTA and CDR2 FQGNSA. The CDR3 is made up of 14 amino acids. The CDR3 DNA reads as TGTGCCAGCAGCTTATCTTTCGGCGGTAGAGAAGCTTTCTTT. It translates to CASSLSFGGREAFF.

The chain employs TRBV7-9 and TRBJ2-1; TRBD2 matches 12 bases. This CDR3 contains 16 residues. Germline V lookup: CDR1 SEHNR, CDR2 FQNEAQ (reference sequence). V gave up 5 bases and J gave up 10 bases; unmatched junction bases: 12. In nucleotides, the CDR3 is TGTGCCAGCAGCCCGTGGGGCCTACTAGCGGGAGGCGAGCAGTTCTTC. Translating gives CASSPWGLLAGGEQFF.

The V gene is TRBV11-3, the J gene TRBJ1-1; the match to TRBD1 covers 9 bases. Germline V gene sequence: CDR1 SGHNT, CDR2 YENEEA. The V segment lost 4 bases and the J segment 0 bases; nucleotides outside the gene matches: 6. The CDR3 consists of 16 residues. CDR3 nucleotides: TGTGCCAGCAGCTATGGACAGGGGAGGGTGAACACTGAAGCTTTCTTT. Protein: CASSYGQGRVNTEAFF.

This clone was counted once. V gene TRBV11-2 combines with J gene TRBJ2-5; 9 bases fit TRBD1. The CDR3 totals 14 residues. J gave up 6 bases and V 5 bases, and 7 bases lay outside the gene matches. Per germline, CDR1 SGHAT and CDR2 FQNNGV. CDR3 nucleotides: TGTGCCAGCAGCCTCCGGGACAGGGAAAAGACCCAGTACTTC. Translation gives CASSLRDREKTQYF.

The CDR3 here is CASSFRDSYNEQFF. In DNA form, the CDR3 reads TGTGCCAGCAGCTTCCGGGACAGCTACAATGAGCAGTTCTTC. The chain combines TRBV5-4 with TRBJ2-1; 7 positions match TRBD1. The CDR3 runs to 14 residues. V dropped 2 bases and J dropped 3; count of bases not matched to a gene: 2. Germline CDR1 SGHNT, CDR2 YYREEE (reference sequence).

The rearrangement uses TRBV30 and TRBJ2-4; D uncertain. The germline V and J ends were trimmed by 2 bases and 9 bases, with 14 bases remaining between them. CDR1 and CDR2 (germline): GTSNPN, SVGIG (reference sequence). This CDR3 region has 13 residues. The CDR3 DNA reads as TGTGCCTGGAGTTCCTCGGTCTTGACCATTCAGTACTTC. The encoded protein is CAWSSSVLTIQYF.

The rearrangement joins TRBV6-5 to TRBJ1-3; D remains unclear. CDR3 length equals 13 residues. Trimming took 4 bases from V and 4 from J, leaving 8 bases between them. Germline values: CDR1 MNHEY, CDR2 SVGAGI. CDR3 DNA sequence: TGTGCCAGCAGTTCCCGGGGAGGAAACACCATATATTTT. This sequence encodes CASSSRGGNTIYF.

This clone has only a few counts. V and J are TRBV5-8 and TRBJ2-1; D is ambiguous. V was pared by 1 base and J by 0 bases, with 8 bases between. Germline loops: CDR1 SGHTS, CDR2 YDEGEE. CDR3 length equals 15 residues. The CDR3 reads CASSLILTSYNEQFF. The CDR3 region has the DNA TGTGCCAGCAGCTTGATACTGACCTCCTACAATGAGCAGTTCTTC.

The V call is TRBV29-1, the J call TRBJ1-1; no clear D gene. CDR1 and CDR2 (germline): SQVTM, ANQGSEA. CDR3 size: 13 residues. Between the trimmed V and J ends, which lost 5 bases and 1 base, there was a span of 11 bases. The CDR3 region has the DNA TGCAGCGTTCGAGGGTACCCGAACACTGAAGCTTTCTTT. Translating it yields CSVRGYPNTEAFF.

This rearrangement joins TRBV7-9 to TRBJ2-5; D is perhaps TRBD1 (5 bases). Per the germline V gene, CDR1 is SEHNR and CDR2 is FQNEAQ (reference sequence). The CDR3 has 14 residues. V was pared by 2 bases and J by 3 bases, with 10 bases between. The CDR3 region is CASSLTAGKETQYF. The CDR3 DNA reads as TGTGCCAGCAGCTTAACAGCAGGGAAAGAGACCCAGTACTTC.

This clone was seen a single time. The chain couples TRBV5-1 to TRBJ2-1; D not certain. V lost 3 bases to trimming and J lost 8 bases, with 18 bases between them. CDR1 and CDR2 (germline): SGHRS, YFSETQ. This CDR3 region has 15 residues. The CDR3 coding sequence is TGCGCCAGCAGCTCGACCGTAACCCTCACGCATGAGCAGTTCTTC. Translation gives CASSSTVTLTHEQFF.

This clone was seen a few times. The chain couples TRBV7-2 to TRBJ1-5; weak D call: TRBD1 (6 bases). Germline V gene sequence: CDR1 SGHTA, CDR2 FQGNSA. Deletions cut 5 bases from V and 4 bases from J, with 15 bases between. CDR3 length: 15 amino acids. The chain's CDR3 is CASSTQTGWNQPQHF. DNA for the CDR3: TGTGCCAGCAGCACGCAGACAGGATGGAATCAGCCCCAGCATTTT.

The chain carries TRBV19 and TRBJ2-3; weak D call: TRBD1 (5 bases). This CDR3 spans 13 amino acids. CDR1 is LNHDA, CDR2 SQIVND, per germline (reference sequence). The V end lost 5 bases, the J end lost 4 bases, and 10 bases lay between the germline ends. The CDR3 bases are TGTGCCAGTAGTTGGGCAGGGCCAGATACGCAGTATTTT. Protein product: CASSWAGPDTQYF.

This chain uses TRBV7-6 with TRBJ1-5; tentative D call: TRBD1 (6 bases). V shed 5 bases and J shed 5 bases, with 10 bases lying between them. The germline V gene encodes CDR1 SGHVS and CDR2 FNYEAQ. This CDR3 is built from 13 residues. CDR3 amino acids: CASSIGGDQPQHF. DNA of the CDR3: TGTGCCAGCAGCATAGGGGGGGATCAGCCCCAGCATTTT.

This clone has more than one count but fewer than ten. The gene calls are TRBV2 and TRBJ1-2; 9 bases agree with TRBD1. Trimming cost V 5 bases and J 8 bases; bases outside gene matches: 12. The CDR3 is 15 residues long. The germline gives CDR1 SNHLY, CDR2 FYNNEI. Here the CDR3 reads CASSSPGQGLWGYTF. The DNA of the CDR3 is TGTGCCAGCAGTTCGCCGGGACAGGGTCTTTGGGGCTACACCTTC.

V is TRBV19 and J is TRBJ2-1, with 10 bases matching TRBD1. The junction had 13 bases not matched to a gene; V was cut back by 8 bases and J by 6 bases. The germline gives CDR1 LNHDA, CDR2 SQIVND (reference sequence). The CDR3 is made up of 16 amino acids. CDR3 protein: CASQISGTGAGNEQFF. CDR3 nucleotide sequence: TGTGCCAGTCAGATATCCGGGACAGGGGCAGGCAATGAGCAGTTCTTC. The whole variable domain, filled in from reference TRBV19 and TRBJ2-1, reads DGGITQSPKYLFRKEGQNVTLSCEQNLNHDAMYWYRQDPGQGLRLIYYSQIVNDFQKGDIAEGYSVSREKKESFPLTVTSAQKNPTAFYLCASQISGTGAGNEQFFGPGTRLTVL.

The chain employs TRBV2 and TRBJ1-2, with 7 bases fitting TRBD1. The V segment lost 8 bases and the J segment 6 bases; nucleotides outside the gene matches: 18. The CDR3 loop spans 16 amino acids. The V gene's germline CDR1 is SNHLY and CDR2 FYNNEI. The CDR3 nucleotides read TGTGCCAGCGGTACTCTTGGAAACAGGGGAAGTGATGGCTACACCTTC. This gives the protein CASGTLGNRGSDGYTF.